A selection of T cell receptor beta chains follows, all from one sample in a study of T cell responses to AZD1222 COVID-19 vaccine. Some clones are missing from TCRdb's copy, which holds only in-frame ones; the method was immunoSEQ multiplex PCR. In the table there are approximately 180,000 clones, around 90% of which are singletons. The sequences come from peripheral blood, collected on day 0 of AZD1222 vaccination. These receptors were obtained from an adult in good health. Each CDR3 is given with its conserved first and last residue. D genes are given only for firm matches. Only some rows state a clone size, as once, few, many or a class for expanded clones.

CDR3aa,CDR3nt,d_gene,v_gene,abundance,j_gene
CASRLGPPYEQYF,TGTGCCAGCAGGCTAGGGCCCCCCTACGAGCAGTACTTC,-,TRBV6-5,-,TRBJ2-7
CASSARTATTNEKLFF,TGTGCCAGCAGCGCACGGACGGCTACAACTAATGAAAAACTGTTTTTT,-,TRBV5-5,-,TRBJ1-4
CASSQDRDYPTGELFF,TGCGCCAGCAGCCAAGATAGGGACTATCCCACCGGGGAGCTGTTTTTT,TRBD2,TRBV4-1,few,TRBJ2-2
CASRDSTLDGYTF,TGCGCCAGCCGGGACTCTACTCTCGATGGCTACACCTTC,-,TRBV5-1,once,TRBJ1-2
CAWSTGANVLTF,TGTGCCTGGTCTACTGGGGCCAACGTCCTGACTTTC,-,TRBV30,-,TRBJ2-6
CAWSVGATGELFF,TGTGCCTGGAGTGTTGGTGCCACCGGGGAGCTGTTTTTT,-,TRBV30,-,TRBJ2-2
CASSFLAAGENEKLFF,TGTGCCAGCAGCTTCCTTGCGGCAGGCGAGAATGAAAAACTGTTTTTT,-,TRBV11-2,-,TRBJ1-4
CATSSRSFRYEQYF,TGTGCCACCAGCAGCAGGAGTTTTCGCTACGAGCAGTACTTC,-,TRBV15,-,TRBJ2-7
CASQRGPGYEQYF,TGTGCCAGCCAGAGGGGGCCTGGATACGAGCAGTACTTC,TRBD1,TRBV19,-,TRBJ2-7
CASRKTGRDTEAFF,TGTGCCAGCAGGAAGACAGGAAGGGACACTGAAGCTTTCTTT,-,TRBV5-6,-,TRBJ1-1
CAWKSPGGYNSPLHF,TGTGCCTGGAAGTCTCCAGGGGGCTATAATTCACCCCTCCACTTT,TRBD1,TRBV30,few,TRBJ1-6
CASSAYKGYNEQFF,TGCGCCAGCAGTGCATATAAGGGGTACAATGAGCAGTTCTTC,-,TRBV10-2,-,TRBJ2-1
CASSSPGATSGRMYEQFF,TGCGCCAGCAGCTCGCCGGGGGCAACTAGCGGGAGAATGTATGAGCAGTTCTTC,TRBD2,TRBV5-1,-,TRBJ2-1
CSVFSSGRAFF,TGCAGCGTTTTTTCTAGCGGGAGGGCGTTCTTC,TRBD2,TRBV29-1,-,TRBJ2-1
CASSIGTTGGDGTDTQYF,TGTGCCAGTAGTATAGGGACCACAGGGGGCGACGGGACAGATACGCAGTATTTT,TRBD1,TRBV19,-,TRBJ2-3
CASSSAITSGRPYEQYF,TGCGCCAGCAGCTCCGCAATAACTAGCGGGCGACCCTACGAGCAGTACTTC,TRBD2,TRBV5-1,-,TRBJ2-7
CASSPGTVGNSPLHF,TGTGCCAGCAGCCCCGGGACAGTTGGGAATTCACCCCTCCACTTT,TRBD1,TRBV6-5,-,TRBJ1-6
CASSGGDREDEKLFF,TGTGCCAGCAGTGGTGGGGACAGGGAGGACGAAAAACTGTTTTTT,TRBD1,TRBV2,-,TRBJ1-4
CASSPGGDEQYF,TGTGCCAGCTCGCCAGGGGGCGACGAGCAGTACTTC,TRBD1,TRBV19,-,TRBJ2-7
CASSMPNPKGYNEQFF,TGTGCCAGCAGTATGCCTAACCCTAAGGGGTACAATGAGCAGTTCTTC,-,TRBV27,few,TRBJ2-1
CASSAHRGEWDEQFF,TGTGCCAGCAGTGCTCACAGGGGGGAGTGGGATGAGCAGTTCTTC,TRBD1,TRBV2,-,TRBJ2-1
CASSISRADNQPQHF,TGTGCCAGTAGTATCTCCAGGGCAGACAATCAGCCCCAGCATTTT,-,TRBV19,-,TRBJ1-5
CASSQGQASGNTIYF,TGCGCCAGCAGCCAAGGGCAGGCCTCTGGAAACACCATATATTTT,-,TRBV4-1,-,TRBJ1-3
CASSYRVTSGRPETQYF,TGTGCCAGCAGTTACCGGGTGACTAGCGGGAGACCAGAGACCCAGTACTTC,TRBD2,TRBV6-2/TRBV6-3,-,TRBJ2-5
CAWSWQSEAFF,TGTGCCTGGAGTTGGCAGTCGGAAGCTTTCTTT,-,TRBV30,-,TRBJ1-1
CASSLEELNTGELFF,TGTGCCAGCAGCTTGGAAGAGCTGAACACCGGGGAGCTGTTTTTT,-,TRBV5-4,once,TRBJ2-2
CASWWTGNEQYF,TGTGCCAGCTGGTGGACAGGTAACGAGCAGTACTTC,TRBD1,TRBV2,-,TRBJ2-7
CASSRNYEQYF,TGTGCCAGCAGCAGAAACTACGAGCAGTACTTC,-,TRBV7-2,once,TRBJ2-7
CASSPLSWGNYGYTF,TGTGCCAGCTCACCTCTGTCGTGGGGAAACTATGGCTACACCTTC,-,TRBV18,-,TRBJ1-2